Listed below are T cell receptor beta chains from one sample, sequenced in a study of T cell responses to AZD1222 COVID-19 vaccine. Here immunoSEQ multiplex PCR was the method, and the copy in TCRdb shows in-frame clones only, minus some. The table lists around 99,000 clones, roughly 90% of them singletons, with over 7% in the top ten. The sample consisted of peripheral blood, taken 28 days after the second AZD1222 dose. These receptor sequences come from an adult who received the AZD1222 COVID-19 vaccine. Both conserved end residues are part of each CDR3. D genes are given only for firm matches. Rows give clone size only sometimes, using once, few, many, or a class for an expanded clone.

D,V,size,J,CDR3,DNA
.,TRBV19,.,TRBJ2-2,CASSIAGGGPGELFF,TGTGCCAGTAGTATAGCAGGAGGGGGTCCCGGGGAGCTGTTTTTT
TRBD2,TRBV7-8,.,TRBJ2-7,CASSLATSAGGPYEQYF,TGTGCCAGCAGCTTAGCGACGTCGGCGGGGGGACCATACGAGCAGTACTTC
.,TRBV9,once,TRBJ2-7,CASSVDNRAYEQYF,TGTGCCAGCAGCGTAGATAACCGGGCCTACGAGCAGTACTTC
TRBD2,TRBV30,.,TRBJ2-7,CAWRLAGTSVTYEQYF,TGTGCCTGGAGGCTTGCCGGGACTAGCGTGACCTACGAGCAGTACTTC
TRBD1,TRBV28,.,TRBJ1-5,CASSFSGGIYQPQHF,TGTGCCAGCAGCTTCTCAGGGGGCATATATCAGCCCCAGCATTTT
.,TRBV3-1/TRBV3-2,once,TRBJ2-3,CASSQYPGTDTQYF,TGTGCCAGCAGCCAATACCCTGGCACAGATACGCAGTATTTT
.,TRBV28,.,TRBJ2-7,CASSTVGYEQYF,TGTGCCAGCAGCACGGTAGGCTACGAGCAGTACTTC
TRBD2,TRBV30,.,TRBJ2-3,CARRPRGSLGTDTQYF,TGTGCCCGACGACCGCGCGGGAGTCTGGGGACAGATACGCAGTATTTT
TRBD2,TRBV2,.,TRBJ2-1,CASSARTSRTPYNEQFF,TGTGCCAGCAGTGCCCGGACTAGCAGAACCCCCTACAATGAGCAGTTCTTC
TRBD2,TRBV7-2,.,TRBJ2-1,CASSIGLSGRNNEQFF,TGTGCCAGCAGCATAGGACTGAGCGGGAGAAACAATGAGCAGTTCTTC
TRBD1,TRBV28,.,TRBJ1-2,CASSSFSRTGRRYYGYTF,TGTGCCAGCAGTTCCTTTTCGAGGACAGGGCGGCGATACTATGGCTACACCTTC
.,TRBV19,.,TRBJ2-3,CASSIGVGGEATDTQYF,TGTGCCAGTAGTATAGGAGTTGGCGGGGAAGCCACAGATACGCAGTATTTT
.,TRBV15,.,TRBJ1-3,CATSRQINSGNTIYF,TGTGCCACCAGCAGACAGATAAACTCTGGAAACACCATATATTTT
.,TRBV28,few,TRBJ2-1,CASSFVGGSYNEQFF,TGTGCCAGCAGTTTTGTTGGGGGGTCCTACAATGAGCAGTTCTTC